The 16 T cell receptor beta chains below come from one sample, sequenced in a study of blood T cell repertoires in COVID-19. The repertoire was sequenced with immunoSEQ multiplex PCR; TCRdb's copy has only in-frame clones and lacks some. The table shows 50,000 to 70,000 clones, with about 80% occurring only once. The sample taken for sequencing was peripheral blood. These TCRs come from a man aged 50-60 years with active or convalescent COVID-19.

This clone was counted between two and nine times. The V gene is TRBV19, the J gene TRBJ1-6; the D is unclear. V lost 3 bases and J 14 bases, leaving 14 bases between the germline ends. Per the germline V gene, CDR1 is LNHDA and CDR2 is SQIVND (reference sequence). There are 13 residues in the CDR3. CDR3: CASSMRPYESLHF. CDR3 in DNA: TGTGCCAGTAGTATGAGGCCGTATGAATCCCTCCACTTT.

The CDR3 loop is CASSQQEKLFF. In DNA, the CDR3 is TGTGCCAGCAGTCAACAGGAAAAACTGTTTTTT. The chain couples TRBV2 to TRBJ1-4; D uncertain. V lost 5 bases and J lost 8, with 6 bases in between. This CDR3 region has 11 residues. Per germline, CDR1 SNHLY and CDR2 FYNNEI.

The CDR3 is CASSSQGSSPLHF. The CDR3, as DNA: TGTGCCAGCAGTTCCCAGGGAAGTTCACCCCTCCACTTT. The chain has TRBV12-3 or TRBV12-4 and TRBJ1-6; TRBD1 is a possible D gene (5 bases). The CDR3 contains 13 residues. V was cut by 4 bases and J by 9 bases, with 10 bases left in between.

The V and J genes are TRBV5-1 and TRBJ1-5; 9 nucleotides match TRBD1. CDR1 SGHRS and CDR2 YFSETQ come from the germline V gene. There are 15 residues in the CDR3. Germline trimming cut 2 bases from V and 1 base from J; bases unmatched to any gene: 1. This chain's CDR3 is CASSLGQGSNQPQHF. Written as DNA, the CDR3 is TGCGCCAGCAGCTTAGGACAGGGGAGCAATCAGCCCCAGCATTTT.

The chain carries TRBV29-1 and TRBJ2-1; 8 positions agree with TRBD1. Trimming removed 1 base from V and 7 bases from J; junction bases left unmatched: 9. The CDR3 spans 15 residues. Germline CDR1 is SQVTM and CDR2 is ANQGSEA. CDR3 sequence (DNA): TGCAGCGTTGAAGTAGGACAGGGAGGTAGAAATGAGCAGTTCTTC. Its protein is CSVEVGQGGRNEQFF.

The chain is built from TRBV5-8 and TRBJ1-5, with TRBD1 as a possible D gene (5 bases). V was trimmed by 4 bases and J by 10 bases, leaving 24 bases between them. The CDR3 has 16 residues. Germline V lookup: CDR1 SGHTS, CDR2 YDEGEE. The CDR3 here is CASSRGSRRGLEPQHF. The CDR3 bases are TGTGCCAGCAGCCGCGGCTCTCGACGGGGGTTGGAACCCCAGCATTTT.

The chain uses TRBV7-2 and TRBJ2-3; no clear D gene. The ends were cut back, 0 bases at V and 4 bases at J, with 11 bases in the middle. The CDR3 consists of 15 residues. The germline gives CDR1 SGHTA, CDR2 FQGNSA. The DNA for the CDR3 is TGTGCCAGCAGCTTAGCTTTCGGTCCCCCAGATACGCAGTATTTT. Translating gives CASSLAFGPPDTQYF.

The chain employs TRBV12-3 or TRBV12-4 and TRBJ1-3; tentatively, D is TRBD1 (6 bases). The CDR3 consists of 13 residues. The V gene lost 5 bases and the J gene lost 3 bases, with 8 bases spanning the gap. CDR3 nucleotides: TGTGCCAGCAGTCCGGACAGTGGAAACACCATATATTTT. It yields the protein CASSPDSGNTIYF.

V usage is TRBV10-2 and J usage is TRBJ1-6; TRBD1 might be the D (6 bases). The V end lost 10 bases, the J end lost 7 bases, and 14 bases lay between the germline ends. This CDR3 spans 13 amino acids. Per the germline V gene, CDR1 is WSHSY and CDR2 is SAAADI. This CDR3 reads CATLGQPNSPLHF. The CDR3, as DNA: TGCGCCACCCTTGGACAGCCCAATTCACCCCTCCACTTT.

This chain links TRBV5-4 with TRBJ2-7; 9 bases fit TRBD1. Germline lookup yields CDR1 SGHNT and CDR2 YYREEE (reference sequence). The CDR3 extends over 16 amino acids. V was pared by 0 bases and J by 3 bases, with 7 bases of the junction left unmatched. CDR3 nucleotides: TGTGCCAGCAGCTTGGGGGGACAGGGTGACCTCTACGAGCAGTACTTC. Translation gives CASSLGGQGDLYEQYF.

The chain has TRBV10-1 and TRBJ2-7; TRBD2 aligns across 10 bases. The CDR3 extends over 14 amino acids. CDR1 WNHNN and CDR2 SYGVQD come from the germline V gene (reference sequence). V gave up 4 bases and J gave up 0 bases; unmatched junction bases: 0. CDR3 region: CASSGTSGSYEQYF. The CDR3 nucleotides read TGCGCCAGCAGTGGGACTAGCGGCTCCTACGAGCAGTACTTC.

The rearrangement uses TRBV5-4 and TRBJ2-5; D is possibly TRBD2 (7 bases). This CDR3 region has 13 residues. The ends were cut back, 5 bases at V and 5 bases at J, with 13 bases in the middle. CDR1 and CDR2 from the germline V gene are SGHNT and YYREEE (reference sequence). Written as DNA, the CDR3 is TGTGCCAGCAGTCGCGGGGGCGGGGAGACCCAGTACTTC. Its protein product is CASSRGGGETQYF.

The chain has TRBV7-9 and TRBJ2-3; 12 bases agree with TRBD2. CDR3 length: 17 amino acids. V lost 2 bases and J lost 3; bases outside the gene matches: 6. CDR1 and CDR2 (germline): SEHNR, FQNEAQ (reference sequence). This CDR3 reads CASSLRTSGVGTDTQYF. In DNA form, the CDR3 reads TGTGCCAGCAGCTTACGGACTAGCGGGGTGGGGACAGATACGCAGTATTTT.

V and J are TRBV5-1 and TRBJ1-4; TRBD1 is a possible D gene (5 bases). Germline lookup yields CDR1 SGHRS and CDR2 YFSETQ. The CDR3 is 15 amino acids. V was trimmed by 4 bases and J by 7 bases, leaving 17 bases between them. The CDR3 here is CASSKDSEPFEKLFF. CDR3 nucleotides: TGCGCCAGCAGCAAAGACAGCGAGCCATTTGAAAAACTGTTTTTT.

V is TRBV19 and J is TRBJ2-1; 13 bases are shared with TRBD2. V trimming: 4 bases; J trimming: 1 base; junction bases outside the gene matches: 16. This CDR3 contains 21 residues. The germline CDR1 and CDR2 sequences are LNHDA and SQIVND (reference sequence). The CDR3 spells CASSTTWTSGSEFGSYNEQFF. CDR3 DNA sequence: TGTGCCAGTAGTACCACCTGGACTAGCGGGAGCGAATTCGGGTCCTACAATGAGCAGTTCTTC.

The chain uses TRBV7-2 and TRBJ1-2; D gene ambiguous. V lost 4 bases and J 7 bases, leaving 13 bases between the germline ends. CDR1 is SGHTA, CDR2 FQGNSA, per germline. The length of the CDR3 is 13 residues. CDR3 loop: CASSSGSGGGYTF. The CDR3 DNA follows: TGTGCCAGCAGCTCGGGATCTGGAGGTGGCTACACCTTC.